This is a list of T cell receptor beta chains from one sample in a study of T cells after yellow fever vaccination. TCRdb ran MiXCR on the 5' RACE reads and lists one entry per CDR3 protein. The data show about 350,000 distinct CDR3 sequences, about 8.3% seen once. The sequences come from PBMCs, collected about 41 days after the first yellow fever vaccination. The source is a man aged 18-30 years who received the YFV17D yellow fever vaccine. CDR3s include the opening cysteine and the closing phenylalanine or tryptophan. The D gene is left open where the match is weak. Clone size appears in some rows only: once, few, many, or a class for an expanded clone.

CDR3nt | CDR3aa | abundance | j_gene | d_gene | v_gene
TGTGCCAGCCGCTCTGACAGGGACTACGAGCAGTACTTC | CASRSDRDYEQYF | . | TRBJ2-7 | TRBD1 | TRBV5-6
TGTGCCAGCAGCCAGACCTCTGGGGCCAACGTCCTGATTTTC | CASSQTSGANVLIF | . | TRBJ2-6 | . | TRBV5-6
TGTGCCAGCAGCGCCGGGGCAGGTAGCAATCAGCCCCAGCATTTT | CASSAGAGSNQPQHF | . | TRBJ1-5 | . | TRBV6-1
TGTGCCATCACCTCACTTGGGGGGGTCAAAGGGGAGCAGTTCTTC | CAITSLGGVKGEQFF | few | TRBJ2-1 | TRBD2 | TRBV10-3
TGTGCCTGGAGTGGAACAGGAGACGAAGCTTTCTTT | CAWSGTGDEAFF | . | TRBJ1-1 | . | TRBV30
TGCAGTGCCGAAGGGGGGCTGGGAGAGACCCAGTACTTC | CSAEGGLGETQYF | . | TRBJ2-5 | . | TRBV20-1
TGTGCCAGCAGCTTTTTCCTAGCGGGGGTGCTCACGAACACCGGGGAGCTGTTTTTT | CASSFFLAGVLTNTGELFF | . | TRBJ2-2 | TRBD2 | TRBV5-6
TGTGCCACCAGCGCCCAGATGGGGCGCTCTGGGGCCAACGTCCTGACTTTC | CATSAQMGRSGANVLTF | few | TRBJ2-6 | . | TRBV15
TGTGCCATCAGTGGTTTAGCGGGGAGCCAAGAGACCCAGTACTTC | CAISGLAGSQETQYF | . | TRBJ2-5 | TRBD2 | TRBV10-3
TGCAGCGTTGGCCCCGGGACAGGGGGCTCCACAGATACGCAGTATTTT | CSVGPGTGGSTDTQYF | few | TRBJ2-3 | TRBD1 | TRBV29-1
TGCGCCAGCAGTGAGACGACAGGGCTCGACGAGCAGTACTTC | CASSETTGLDEQYF | . | TRBJ2-7 | TRBD1 | TRBV10-1
TGTGCCAGCAGCCAAAACCGCAGGGCTGCTGAAGCTTTCTTT | CASSQNRRAAEAFF | few | TRBJ1-1 | . | TRBV7-2
TGTGCCAGCAGCTCATGGGTCCAGGGCTACGAGCAGTACTTC | CASSSWVQGYEQYF | . | TRBJ2-7 | . | TRBV7-2
TGTGCCAGCGCCGGAGGCGCCGAAAACACTGAAGCTTTCTTT | CASAGGAENTEAFF | . | TRBJ1-1 | . | TRBV7-3
TGTGCCATCAGTGAGTCGATAGCCCTAGGGTACACTGAAGCTTTCTTT | CAISESIALGYTEAFF | . | TRBJ1-1 | . | TRBV10-3
TGTGCCACCACCTCCGGGACATCAGGATATGGCTACACCTTC | CATTSGTSGYGYTF | . | TRBJ1-2 | . | TRBV6-1
TGCGCCAGCAGCCAACGACTAGCGGGGTCTACCTACAATGAGCAGTTCTTC | CASSQRLAGSTYNEQFF | . | TRBJ2-1 | TRBD2 | TRBV4-3
TGCGCCAGCAGCGAGGCGGTGGGACAGGGTATTGGAGTTTACGAGCAGTACTTC | CASSEAVGQGIGVYEQYF | . | TRBJ2-7 | TRBD1 | TRBV23-1
TGTGCCAGCAGCCTGACAGGGTGGAATGAGCAGTTCTTC | CASSLTGWNEQFF | once | TRBJ2-1 | TRBD1 | TRBV5-4
TGCGCCAGCAGCCAAGACCCCATGAGCTCCTACAATGAGCAGTTCTTC | CASSQDPMSSYNEQFF | . | TRBJ2-1 | . | TRBV4-3
TGTGCCAGCAGTGAAGCGGAGTTCAGCCATGAAGCTTTCTTT | CASSEAEFSHEAFF | few | TRBJ1-1 | . | TRBV2
TGTGCCAGCAGTTTATCCCTGAGCACAGATACGCAGTATTTT | CASSLSLSTDTQYF | many | TRBJ2-3 | . | TRBV6-5
TGTGCCACCAGTGATAAAACCCGTCCCATTCAGTACTTC | CATSDKTRPIQYF | few | TRBJ2-4 | . | TRBV24-1
TGTGCCACCAGTGAGGGTCGGCTAGCGGGGGGGGACAATGAGCAGTTCTTC | CATSEGRLAGGDNEQFF | few | TRBJ2-1 | TRBD2 | TRBV24-1
TGTGCCAGCAGCCAAGAAGTTTACGACAGCAATTACTCTGGAAACACCATATATTTT | CASSQEVYDSNYSGNTIYF | . | TRBJ1-3 | . | TRBV4-2
TGCAGCACGGGAGGGGACGGCAATCAGCCCCAGCATTTT | CSTGGDGNQPQHF | . | TRBJ1-5 | . | TRBV29-1
TGTGCCAGCAGCCTGTCGGGAGTGCACACTGAAGCTTTCTTT | CASSLSGVHTEAFF | . | TRBJ1-1 | . | TRBV5-5
TGCGCCAGCAGCCCGGGACAGGGCGACACTGAAGCTTTCTTT | CASSPGQGDTEAFF | . | TRBJ1-1 | TRBD1 | TRBV5-1
TGTGCCAGCAGCTTCTCTTCAGGCCAAGAGACCCAGTACTTC | CASSFSSGQETQYF | . | TRBJ2-5 | . | TRBV5-4
TGTGCCAGCAGCTTTCTGGACACCACAGATACGCAGTATTTT | CASSFLDTTDTQYF | . | TRBJ2-3 | . | TRBV5-5
TGCGCCAGCAGCACCGGGACTAGCGGGAGCAATGAGCAGTTCTTC | CASSTGTSGSNEQFF | . | TRBJ2-1 | TRBD2 | TRBV5-1
TGTGCCAGCAGCTTGCTTCAGGGTGGGAACACCGGGGAGCTGTTTTTT | CASSLLQGGNTGELFF | . | TRBJ2-2 | . | TRBV5-6
TGTGCCAGCAGCTCTGGGTGGGGCGGGACCCAGTACTTC | CASSSGWGGTQYF | few | TRBJ2-5 | . | TRBV6-1
TGTGCCAGCAGACCCGCCATAGCGGGGGGGCCTGGCACAGATACGCAGTATTTT | CASRPAIAGGPGTDTQYF | . | TRBJ2-3 | TRBD2 | TRBV11-2
TGTGCCATCAGGCCGGGACAGGTCAATGAGCAGTTCTTC | CAIRPGQVNEQFF | . | TRBJ2-1 | TRBD1 | TRBV10-3
TGTGCCAGTAGTATGCGGCGGGGGCCGTACAATGAGCAGTTCTTC | CASSMRRGPYNEQFF | few | TRBJ2-1 | . | TRBV19
TGCGCCAGCAGCCAGGGGGGGAATGGCATTCAGTACTTC | CASSQGGNGIQYF | . | TRBJ2-4 | TRBD2 | TRBV4-1